This T cell receptor (beta chain) was identified in a study of blood T cells in healthy people across ages. Donors ranged from roughly 6 to 90 years old and were healthy Caucasians in Russia. This clonotype was detected a few times. Germline loops: CDR1 SNHLY, CDR2 FYNNEI. Unmatched junction bases numbered 7, after V lost 8 bases and J lost 5 bases. The CDR3 runs to 14 residues. Next came a second PCR, run for about 7 to 12 cycles, which used a sample-barcoded 5' primer along with a J-beta primer mix. MiXCR, applied by TCRdb to the 5' RACE reads, yields one record per CDR3 protein. The sample holds hundreds of thousands of distinct CDR3 sequences; around two fifths are singletons and the top ten take 30%.

This TCR came from a man older than 75 in good health. The source material was blood. The chain combines TRBV2 with TRBJ1-5; the match to TRBD1 covers 9 bases. Here the CDR3 DNA reads TGTGCCAGCGGTCGGGACAGGGTCGATCAGCCCCAGCATTTT. Translating it yields CASGRDRVDQPQHF.